This T cell receptor (beta chain) was profiled in a study of T cell responses to AZD1222 COVID-19 vaccine. Study conclusions and caveats: Spike-specific TCR breadth and depth were elevated following two AZD1222 doses. The study identified only six AZD1222 recipients as seropositive at baseline. It should be noted that donors were predominantly white British and more often female, and clonal diversity was possibly underestimated. The CD4 TCRs associated with vaccination extended across spike and predominated at 160-218 and 743-854.

TCRdb's copy holds only in-frame clones and misses some; the assay was immunoSEQ multiplex PCR. The sample contains 150,000 to 170,000 clones, about 85% of which appear only once. On this clone: The antigen is unknown.

In germline, CDR1 is SNHLY, CDR2 FYNNEI. The CDR3 totals 11 residues. The ends were cut back, 10 bases at V and 11 bases at J, with 16 bases in the middle. V is TRBV2 and J is TRBJ2-3; tentative D call: TRBD2 (5 bases). Sample: peripheral blood, taken on day 0 of AZD1222 vaccination. The clonotype was recovered from an adult in good health. In DNA form, the CDR3 reads TGTGCCACCTCAGGCGGGCAGCGGCAGTATTTT. Translating it yields CATSGGQRQYF.